The 20 T cell receptor beta chains reported below all come from one sample, sequenced in a study of early T cells in non-severe SARS-CoV-2 infection. TCRdb called the 5' RACE reads again in MiXCR, with one record for every CDR3 protein. The sample includes roughly 58,000 distinct CDR3 sequences, about 6.2% of them seen just once. Sequenced material: whole blood. These receptors were obtained from an adult who was a healthcare worker with PCR-confirmed SARS-CoV-2 infection or an uninfected control (not recorded which).

This clonotype has only a few counts. This chain uses TRBV18 with TRBJ2-1; 10 bases map to TRBD2. Per germline, CDR1 KGHSH and CDR2 LQKENI. This CDR3 region has 17 residues. Losses at the gene ends were 3 bases for V and 2 bases for J; bases not matched to a gene: 7. CDR3 bases: TGTGCCAGCTCACCCCCGACCGGGACTAGCGCCTACAATGAGCAGTTCTTC. Translation: CASSPPTGTSAYNEQFF.

This clonotype came up many times. The chain links TRBV30 to TRBJ2-3, with D hard to call. The CDR3 contains 12 residues. Trimming cost V 7 bases and J 3 bases, with 11 bases left between them. CDR1 and CDR2 (germline): GTSNPN, SVGIG (reference sequence). For the CDR3, the DNA is TGTGCCTCCCGGTTGGTGACAGATACGCAGTATTTT. It is translated as CASRLVTDTQYF.

This clonotype was observed many times. The chain uses TRBV20-1 and TRBJ1-5; 11 bases agree with TRBD1. Germline loops: CDR1 DFQATT, CDR2 SNEGSKA (reference sequence). The CDR3 is 15 amino acids. The V segment lost 6 bases and the J segment 0 bases; nucleotides outside the gene matches: 4. The CDR3 reads CSAGQGGYSNQPQHF. As DNA, the CDR3 is TGCAGTGCGGGACAGGGGGGCTATAGCAATCAGCCCCAGCATTTT.

Many counts were recorded for this clonotype. The rearrangement uses TRBV15 and TRBJ2-1; D unclear. Germline CDR1 reads LNHNV; CDR2 reads YYDKDF (reference sequence). The CDR3 is made up of 12 amino acids. V was pared by 7 bases and J by 4 bases, with 8 bases between. CDR3 sequence: CATTATYNEQFF. The CDR3 bases are TGTGCCACCACGGCGACTTACAATGAGCAGTTCTTC.

This clonotype was detected many times. V is TRBV29-1 and J is TRBJ1-2, with D maybe TRBD1 (5 bases). CDR1 is SQVTM, CDR2 ANQGSEA, per germline. The CDR3 loop spans 18 amino acids. With 4 bases removed from V and 4 bases from J, the gap between germline ends came to 28 bases. The CDR3 sequence is CSVGRGPRTSLLSYGYTF. The CDR3 nucleotides are TGCAGCGTTGGTAGGGGCCCCCGTACCAGCCTCCTCTCCTATGGCTACACCTTC.

This clonotype was counted a few times. The chain couples TRBV25-1 to TRBJ1-1; D gene unclear. Germline V gives CDR1 MGHDK, CDR2 SYGVNS. V lost 6 bases and J 8 bases, leaving 10 bases between the germline ends. The CDR3 totals 11 residues. CDR3 DNA sequence: TGTGCCAGCAGCGCGTTGATAGAAGCTTTCTTT. The encoded protein is CASSALIEAFF.

This clonotype was recorded many times. The chain carries TRBV5-4 and TRBJ1-4, with 8 positions matching TRBD1. V was pared by 4 bases and J by 8 bases, with 10 bases of the junction left unmatched. From germline, CDR1 is SGHNT and CDR2 YYREEE (reference sequence). The CDR3 is 15 amino acids. In DNA form, the CDR3 reads TGTGCCAGCAGCCTCACGGCGACAGGGGTAGAAAAACTGTTTTTT. Amino acids: CASSLTATGVEKLFF.

The genes are TRBV29-1 and TRBJ1-1; D ambiguous. Deletions cut 7 bases from V and 5 bases from J, with 17 bases between. The CDR3 runs 13 residues. CDR1 and CDR2 from the germline V gene are SQVTM and ANQGSEA. CDR3 bases: TGCAGCGCAAAGACTCCACTGGGAACTGAAGCTTTCTTT. Translating gives CSAKTPLGTEAFF.

This clonotype was detected many times. This chain connects TRBV5-1 to TRBJ1-1; D gene ambiguous. The CDR3 loop spans 15 amino acids. CDR1 is SGHRS and CDR2 is YFSETQ in the germline V gene. Trimming removed 0 bases from V and 2 bases from J, with 11 bases in between. The CDR3 here is CASSLEGRLNTEAFF. In DNA, the CDR3 is TGCGCCAGCAGCTTGGAGGGCAGACTAAACACTGAAGCTTTCTTT.

This clonotype has ten or more counts. The rearrangement uses TRBV10-1 and TRBJ2-3; 8 positions agree with TRBD1. The germline V gene encodes CDR1 WNHNN and CDR2 SYGVQD (reference sequence). The trim removed 5 bases at V and 3 bases at J, leaving 10 bases unmatched. The CDR3 totals 16 residues. The CDR3 sequence is CASSQVTGQATDTQYF. CDR3 sequence (DNA): TGCGCCAGCAGTCAAGTTACGGGACAGGCGACAGATACGCAGTATTTT.

This clonotype was seen repeatedly, ten times or more. The chain recombines TRBV29-1 with TRBJ2-5; D is possibly TRBD1 (6 bases). Looked up from germline, CDR1 is SQVTM and CDR2 is ANQGSEA. The CDR3 totals 13 residues. Trimming took 7 bases from V and 0 from J, leaving 12 bases between them. DNA for the CDR3: TGCAGCGCCATAGGGGGTAACCAAGAGACCCAGTACTTC. Protein: CSAIGGNQETQYF.

This clonotype was found many times. In DNA, the CDR3 is TGTGCCAGCAGTTACTCGAGGGCAGGGGAACAGCCCCAGCATTTT. As protein: CASSYSRAGEQPQHF. J is TRBJ1-5 and V is TRBV6-5; maybe TRBD1 (6 bases). There are 15 residues in the CDR3. Germline assignment: CDR1 MNHEY and CDR2 SVGAGI. Trimming pared 0 bases from V and 7 bases from J, leaving 13 bases between.

This clonotype was detected ten times or more. The V and J genes are TRBV30 and TRBJ1-5; D is undetermined. V was cut by 0 bases and J by 1 base, with 4 bases left in between. CDR3 length: 13 amino acids. The germline CDR1 and CDR2 sequences are GTSNPN and SVGIG (reference sequence). CDR3 nucleotide sequence: TGTGCCTGGAGTGTATACAGCAATCAGCCCCAGCATTTT. This translates into CAWSVYSNQPQHF.

This clonotype was detected many times. The chain recombines TRBV20-1 with TRBJ1-2; 9 nucleotides align to TRBD1. J was trimmed by 8 bases and V by 3 bases; bases with no gene match: 10. The CDR3 has 14 residues. Germline CDR1 DFQATT, CDR2 SNEGSKA (reference sequence). DNA for the CDR3: TGCAGTGCTAGTTTGGGACAGGGAATTTGGGGCTACACCTTC. Its translation is CSASLGQGIWGYTF.

This clonotype was recorded many times. The rearrangement links TRBV4-3 to TRBJ1-4; possibly TRBD1 for D (6 bases). CDR3 length: 16 residues. Germline assignment: CDR1 LGHNA and CDR2 YSLEER. Between the trimmed V and J ends, which lost 6 bases and 2 bases, there was a span of 16 bases. CDR3 sequence reads: CASRTDSGATNEKLFF. DNA for the CDR3: TGCGCCAGCAGGACCGATTCAGGGGCCACTAATGAAAAACTGTTTTTT.

This clonotype was counted between two and nine times. This chain joins TRBV24-1 and TRBJ2-3; D may match TRBD1 or TRBD2 (5 bases each). The CDR3 consists of 16 residues. CDR1 KGHDR and CDR2 SFDVKD come from the germline V gene. V shed 3 bases and J shed 2 bases, with 14 bases lying between them. CDR3 bases: TGTGCCACCAGTGATCAAGGGACGGGTCCCACAGATACGCAGTATTTT. Translated: CATSDQGTGPTDTQYF.

This clonotype was detected a few times. The genes are TRBV30 and TRBJ2-7; D might be TRBD1 or TRBD2, each matching 5 bases. The V end lost 0 bases, the J end lost 11 bases, and 14 bases lay between the germline ends. The CDR3 is made up of 12 amino acids. Germline V gives CDR1 GTSNPN, CDR2 SVGIG (reference sequence). The DNA for the CDR3 is TGTGCCTGGAGTGTACACTCCGGGGACGAGTACTTC. This encodes CAWSVHSGDEYF.

The sample holds one count of this clonotype. The chain carries TRBV5-1 and TRBJ1-2; D is uncertain. Trimming pared 0 bases from V and 3 bases from J, leaving 12 bases between. The CDR3 sequence is 15 residues long. Per the germline V gene, CDR1 is SGHRS and CDR2 is YFSETQ. The CDR3 DNA is TGCGCCAGCAGCTTGGAGGGCAACGGGGACTATGGCTACACCTTC. As protein: CASSLEGNGDYGYTF.

This clonotype is judged medium-sized (0.01 to 0.1%). This rearrangement joins TRBV2 to TRBJ1-5; D uncertain. The length of the CDR3 is 13 residues. Germline assignment: CDR1 SNHLY and CDR2 FYNNEI. Trimming cost V 1 base and J 7 bases, with 8 bases left between them. CDR3 region: CASSEDGRQPQHF. The CDR3 nucleotides read TGTGCCAGCAGTGAAGACGGGAGGCAGCCCCAGCATTTT.

The chain is built from TRBV6-2 or TRBV6-3 and TRBJ2-3, with D uncertain. Germline V gene lookup returns CDR1 MNHEY and CDR2 SVGEGT. V lost 4 bases, J lost 2 bases, and 19 bases lay in between. The CDR3 extends over 17 amino acids. CDR3 in amino acids: CASSCAIYGEVTDTQYF. In DNA, the CDR3 is TGTGCCAGCAGTTGCGCGATATATGGGGAAGTCACAGATACGCAGTATTTT.